This passage covers 23 T cell receptor beta chains from one sample sequenced in a study of T cell responses to AZD1222 COVID-19 vaccine. Data came from immunoSEQ multiplex PCR; TCRdb stores just in-frame clones and leaves some out. The repertoire includes over 150,000 clones, 87% of them detected once, and 2.6% sits in the top ten. This specimen was peripheral blood, taken on day 0 of AZD1222 vaccination. Receptors originate from an adult in good health.

The rearrangement uses TRBV2 and TRBJ1-2; the D gene is possibly TRBD1 (6 bases). V was clipped by 4 bases and J by 4 bases, with 10 bases between them. This CDR3 is 13 amino acids long. CDR1 is SNHLY, CDR2 FYNNEI, per germline. CDR3 amino acids: CASSGNRVYGYTF. CDR3 nucleotides: TGTGCCAGCAGTGGAAACAGGGTCTATGGCTACACCTTC.

This chain joins TRBV11-2 and TRBJ2-2; 9 bases are a match to TRBD1. Trimming removed 4 bases from V and 2 bases from J; junction bases left unmatched: 5. The CDR3 spans 16 residues. CDR1 is SGHAT and CDR2 is FQNNGV in the germline V gene. The CDR3 DNA reads TGTGCCAGCAGCTCCGGGACAGGGTTCAACACCGGGGAGCTGTTTTTT. It specifies CASSSGTGFNTGELFF.

The chain combines TRBV4-1 with TRBJ2-7; 8 bases align to TRBD1. Germline V gene sequence: CDR1 MGHRA, CDR2 YSYEKL. V lost 2 bases, J lost 5 bases, and 8 bases stayed unmatched. The CDR3 is made up of 15 amino acids. This chain's CDR3 is CASSQPGTGFHEQYF. The CDR3, as DNA: TGCGCCAGCAGCCAACCCGGGACAGGCTTCCACGAGCAGTACTTC.

This chain links TRBV6-5 with TRBJ1-2; D not certain. The CDR3 extends over 14 amino acids. CDR1 and CDR2 from the germline V gene are MNHEY and SVGAGI. With 6 bases removed from V and 5 bases from J, the gap between germline ends came to 16 bases. CDR3 in DNA: TGTGCCAGCAGATCTAATGCGGGCCGGTATGGCTACACCTTC. Protein product: CASRSNAGRYGYTF.

The V and J genes are TRBV6-5 and TRBJ1-4, with D perhaps TRBD1 (6 bases). V was cut by 8 bases and J by 4 bases, with 11 bases left in between. The CDR3 runs 13 residues. From germline, CDR1 is MNHEY and CDR2 SVGAGI. This CDR3 is CASQTGYNEKLFF. CDR3 in DNA: TGTGCCAGCCAAACAGGGTATAATGAAAAACTGTTTTTT.

V gene TRBV6-5 combines with J gene TRBJ1-6, with D perhaps matching TRBD1 (6 bases). Germline V gene sequence: CDR1 MNHEY, CDR2 SVGAGI. The CDR3 covers 16 residues. V was shortened by 2 bases and J by 4 bases, with 12 bases between the two germline ends. This CDR3 is CASSYGDGTYNSPLHF. The CDR3 nucleotides are TGTGCCAGCAGTTACGGTGACGGGACATATAATTCACCCCTCCACTTT.

As regards this clone: One end of the junction varies from germline; a read error may be responsible. The chain links TRBV7-2 to TRBJ1-1, with D maybe TRBD1 (5 bases). From germline, CDR1 is SGHTA and CDR2 FQGNSA. The CDR3 has 15 residues. The CDR3 sequence is CASSLAGHPNTEAFF. CDR3 nucleotides: TGTGCCAGCAGCCTAGCCGGACACCCCAACACTGAAGCTTTCTTT.

This clone has a single count. The V and J genes are TRBV30 and TRBJ1-5, with D perhaps TRBD1 (5 bases). CDR1 and CDR2 from the germline V gene are GTSNPN and SVGIG (reference sequence). The CDR3 has 13 residues. Trimming cost V 5 bases and J 3 bases, with 11 bases left between them. CDR3 nucleotides: TGTGCCTGGGCATCGGGACCCAATCAGCCCCAGCATTTT. Protein sequence: CAWASGPNQPQHF.

The J gene is TRBJ1-4, the V gene TRBV5-1; the D is unclear. The V gene's germline CDR1 is SGHRS and CDR2 YFSETQ. The CDR3 is 16 amino acids. V gave up 4 bases and J gave up 3 bases, with 16 bases separating them. Here the CDR3 DNA reads TGCGCCAGCAGCCTATCCCCACAGAGCTCTAATGAAAAACTGTTTTTT. Residues: CASSLSPQSSNEKLFF.

The chain is built from TRBV19 and TRBJ1-2; 9 bases are a match to TRBD1. The V segment lost 5 bases and the J segment 9 bases; nucleotides outside the gene matches: 7. This CDR3 has 13 residues. Germline CDR1 reads LNHDA; CDR2 reads SQIVND (reference sequence). The CDR3 sequence is CASSSRTGESYTF. The CDR3, as DNA: TGTGCCAGTAGTTCAAGGACAGGGGAGAGCTACACCTTC.

The chain links TRBV5-1 to TRBJ2-7; TRBD2 aligns across 9 bases. The V gene's germline CDR1 is SGHRS and CDR2 YFSETQ. The CDR3 extends over 15 amino acids. With V trimmed by 2 bases and J by 2 bases, 5 bases remained unmatched. CDR3 DNA: TGCGCCAGCAGCTTAGAAGCGGGAGGTACCTACGAGCAGTACTTC. It codes for CASSLEAGGTYEQYF. Based on the CDR3 plus reference TRBV5-1 and TRBJ2-7, the full variable domain is KAGVTQTPRYLIKTRGQQVTLSCSPISGHRSVSWYQQTPGQGLQFLFEYFSETQRNKGNFPGRFSGRQFSNSRSEMNVSTLELGDSALYLCASSLEAGGTYEQYFGPGTRLTVT.

V gene TRBV4-2 combines with J gene TRBJ2-3; the match to TRBD2 covers 12 bases. With 0 bases clipped from V and 2 bases from J, the junction kept 6 bases outside the gene matches. CDR3 length: 18 amino acids. The germline V gene has CDR1 LGHNA and CDR2 YNFKEQ. The CDR3 protein is CASSQDAGLAGITDTQYF. DNA of the CDR3: TGTGCCAGCAGCCAAGATGCGGGACTAGCGGGTATCACAGATACGCAGTATTTT.

The gene calls are TRBV29-1 and TRBJ2-5; 8 nucleotides line up with TRBD2. With 7 bases clipped from V and 1 base from J, the junction kept 8 bases outside the gene matches. CDR3 length: 14 residues. Germline V CDR1 and CDR2: SQVTM, ANQGSEA. CDR3 sequence: CSGWERGPQETQYF. The CDR3 DNA reads TGCAGCGGCTGGGAGCGGGGGCCCCAAGAGACCCAGTACTTC.

This chain links TRBV2 with TRBJ1-6; D is unresolved. V lost 4 bases and J lost 12, with 13 bases in between. The CDR3 runs 13 residues. The germline V gene encodes CDR1 SNHLY and CDR2 FYNNEI. DNA for the CDR3: TGTGCCAGCAGTGCAGAGTGGCAGGTACCCCTCCACTTT. Amino acid sequence: CASSAEWQVPLHF.

This clone was observed a single time. J is TRBJ1-1 and V is TRBV5-1; 12 bases fit TRBD1. The CDR3 spans 15 residues. J lost 6 bases, V lost 5 bases, and 8 bases had no gene match. CDR1 SGHRS and CDR2 YFSETQ come from the germline V gene. The CDR3 spells CASSRGTGGASEAFF. The CDR3 DNA follows: TGCGCCAGCAGTCGGGGGACAGGGGGCGCCTCTGAAGCTTTCTTT.

The chain has TRBV19 and TRBJ1-6; perhaps TRBD1 as D (5 bases). V gave up 5 bases and J gave up 8 bases, with 19 bases separating them. The CDR3 runs 16 residues. Germline CDR1 and CDR2: LNHDA and SQIVND (reference sequence). CDR3 coding DNA: TGTGCCAGTAGTCGTATCGGGGGTTTGGGGGATTCACCCCTCCACTTT. Its translation: CASSRIGGLGDSPLHF.

In this sample, this clone turned up a few times. The chain recombines TRBV3-1 (or the pseudogene TRBV3-2) with TRBJ1-1; no clear D. V lost 4 bases and J lost 1, with 10 bases in between. The CDR3 covers 14 residues. CDR1 LGHDT and CDR2 YNNKEL come from the germline V gene (reference sequence). Written as DNA, the CDR3 is TGTGCCAGCAGCCGAAATCGGGGGAACACTGAAGCTTTCTTT. This gives the protein CASSRNRGNTEAFF.

The chain couples TRBV27 to TRBJ2-7; D remains unclear. V lost 1 base to trimming and J lost 6 bases, with 16 bases between them. The germline gives CDR1 MNHEY, CDR2 SMNVEV (reference sequence). The CDR3 sequence is 15 residues long. The CDR3 DNA is TGTGCCAGCAGTTTATTCATCGGTAGTAGGTTCGAGCAGTACTTC. This gives the protein CASSLFIGSRFEQYF.

The chain has TRBV14 and TRBJ1-2, with 7 bases identical to TRBD1. V dropped 4 bases and J dropped 4; count of bases not matched to a gene: 9. Germline V CDR1 and CDR2: SGHDN, FVKESK. This CDR3 has 15 residues. CDR3 protein: CASSRASTGLYGYTF. The CDR3 DNA reads TGTGCCAGCAGCCGGGCTTCGACAGGGCTCTATGGCTACACCTTC.

CDR3 in amino acids: CASSLGATSGSAETQYF. CDR3 nucleotide sequence: TGTGCCAGCAGCTTAGGGGCAACTAGCGGGAGCGCCGAGACCCAGTACTTC. J is TRBJ2-5 and V is TRBV11-2; 11 bases fit TRBD2. The germline V gene encodes CDR1 SGHAT and CDR2 FQNNGV. V shed 1 base and J 5 bases; nucleotides not matched to a gene: 9. This CDR3 is 17 amino acids long.

This sequence joins TRBV21-1 and TRBJ1-2. TRBV21-1 constitutes a pseudogene. CDR3 size: 15 residues. The CDR3 protein is CASSNVGRSNYGYTF. The DNA of the CDR3 is TGTGCCAGCAGCAATGTAGGCAGATCTAACTATGGCTACACCTTC.

The chain couples TRBV5-6 to TRBJ2-5, with unresolved D. The CDR3 extends over 14 amino acids. Trimming removed 1 base from V and 4 bases from J, with 11 bases in between. The germline V gene encodes CDR1 SGHDT and CDR2 YYEEEE. This CDR3 reads CASSLLLVGETQYF. The CDR3 bases are TGTGCCAGCAGCTTGCTCTTGGTTGGAGAGACCCAGTACTTC.

This chain uses TRBV3-1 (or the pseudogene TRBV3-2) with TRBJ1-5, with TRBD1 identical over 9 bases. Per the germline V gene, CDR1 is LGHDT and CDR2 is YNNKEL (reference sequence). This CDR3 spans 16 amino acids. J was trimmed by 1 base and V by 0 bases; bases with no gene match: 1. CDR3 residues: CASSQEGTGSNQPQHF. Written as DNA, the CDR3 is TGTGCCAGCAGCCAAGAAGGGACAGGGAGCAATCAGCCCCAGCATTTT.